The clone carrying this T cell receptor beta chain appeared many times. This specimen comes from a study of early T cells in non-severe SARS-CoV-2 infection. From the 5' RACE reads, TCRdb called clonotypes with MiXCR, one entry per CDR3 protein. The profile covers around 40,000 distinct CDR3 sequences, with about 6% appearing a single time and about 5.1% taken by the ten largest. This CDR3 has 13 residues. Per germline, CDR1 SQVTM and CDR2 ANQGSEA. V shed 7 bases, J shed 1 base, and the junction held 6 bases outside the gene matches. The sequenced sample was whole blood. The genes are TRBV29-1 and TRBJ1-1; 7 bases fit TRBD1. This clonotype was obtained from an adult who was a healthcare worker with PCR-confirmed SARS-CoV-2 infection or an uninfected control (not recorded which). CDR3 in DNA: TGCAGCGCCGGGACAGCCAAGAACACTGAAGCTTTCTTT. Protein sequence: CSAGTAKNTEAFF.